This TCR beta chain originates from a study of blood T cell repertoires in COVID-19. As for the study in general: In each case, the material was cDNA or gDNA derived from T cells, B-cell-depleted T cells, or PBMCs.

Grouping used clinical history reported by participants in a survey and questionnaire. V was clipped by 1 base and J by 8 bases, with 22 bases between them. Germline V lookup: CDR1 SGHDT, CDR2 YYEEEE. The CDR3 sequence is 17 residues long. Profiled with immunoSEQ multiplex PCR; TCRdb holds only in-frame clones, not every one. The sample holds about 130,000 clones, just under 85% seen once. This clone was seen only once. The receptor comes from a middle-aged man who had recovered from COVID-19. Sequenced input: PBMCs or T cells enriched from blood (not recorded which). The gene calls are TRBV5-6 and TRBJ2-4; maybe TRBD2 (7 bases). The CDR3 here is CASSLWGGREIEDIQYF. As DNA, the CDR3 is TGTGCCAGCAGCTTGTGGGGGGGGCGCGAGATCGAGGACATTCAGTACTTC.